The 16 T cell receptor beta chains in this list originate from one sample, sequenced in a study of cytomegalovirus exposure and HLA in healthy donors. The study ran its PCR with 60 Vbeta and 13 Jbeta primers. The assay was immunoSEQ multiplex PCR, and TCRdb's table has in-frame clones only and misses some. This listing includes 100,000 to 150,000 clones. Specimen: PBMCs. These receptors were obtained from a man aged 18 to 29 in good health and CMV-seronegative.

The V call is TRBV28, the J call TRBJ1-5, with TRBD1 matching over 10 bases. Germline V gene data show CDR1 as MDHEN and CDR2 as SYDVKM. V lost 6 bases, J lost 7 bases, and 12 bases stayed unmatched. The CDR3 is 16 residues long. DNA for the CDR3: TGTGCCAGCAGACCGGCTCTGACAGGGGGCGGGCAGCCCCAGCATTTT. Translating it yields CASRPALTGGGQPQHF.

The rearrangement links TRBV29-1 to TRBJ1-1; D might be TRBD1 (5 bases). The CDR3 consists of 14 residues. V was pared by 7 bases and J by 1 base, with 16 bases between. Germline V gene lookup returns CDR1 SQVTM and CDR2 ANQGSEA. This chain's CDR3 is CSACGDQTNTEAFF. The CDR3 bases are TGCAGCGCATGCGGGGACCAGACGAACACTGAAGCTTTCTTT.

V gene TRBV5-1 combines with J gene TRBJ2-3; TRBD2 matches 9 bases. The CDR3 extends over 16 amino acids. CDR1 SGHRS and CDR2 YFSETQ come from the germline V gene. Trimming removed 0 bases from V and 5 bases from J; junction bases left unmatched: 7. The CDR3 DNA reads TGCGCCAGCAGCTTGGGGGCTAGCGGGAACCAAGATACGCAGTATTTT. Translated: CASSLGASGNQDTQYF. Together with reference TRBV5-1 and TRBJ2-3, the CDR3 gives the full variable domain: KAGVTQTPRYLIKTRGQQVTLSCSPISGHRSVSWYQQTPGQGLQFLFEYFSETQRNKGNFPGRFSGRQFSNSRSEMNVSTLELGDSALYLCASSLGASGNQDTQYFGPGTRLTVL.

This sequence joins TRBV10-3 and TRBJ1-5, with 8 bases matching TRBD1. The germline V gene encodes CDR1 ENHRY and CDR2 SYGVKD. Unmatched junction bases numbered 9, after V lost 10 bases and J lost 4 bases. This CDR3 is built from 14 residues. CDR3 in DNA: TGTGCCACCCGCTCGGACAGGGAGAATCAGCCCCAGCATTTT. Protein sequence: CATRSDRENQPQHF.

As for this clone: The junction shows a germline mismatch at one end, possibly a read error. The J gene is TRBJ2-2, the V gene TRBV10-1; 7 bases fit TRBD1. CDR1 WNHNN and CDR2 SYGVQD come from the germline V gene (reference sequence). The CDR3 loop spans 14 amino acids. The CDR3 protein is CASSPGQTTGKLFF. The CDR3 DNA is TGCGCCAGCAGTCCGGGACAGACAACCGGGAAGCTGTTTTTT.

In DNA form, the CDR3 reads TGTGCCAGCAGCTTTGACTTCAACACTGAAGCTTTCTTT. Its protein product is CASSFDFNTEAFF. The J gene is TRBJ1-1, the V gene TRBV5-5; the D is unclear. V shed 2 bases and J shed 2 bases, with 7 bases lying between them. Germline assignment: CDR1 SGHKS and CDR2 YYEKEE (reference sequence). The CDR3 has 13 amino acids. Filled out from reference TRBV5-5 and TRBJ1-1, the complete variable domain reads DAGVTQSPTHLIKTRGQQVTLRCSPISGHKSVSWYQQVLGQGPQFIFQYYEKEERGRGNFPDRFSARQFPNYSSELNVNALLLGDSALYLCASSFDFNTEAFFGQGTRLTVV.

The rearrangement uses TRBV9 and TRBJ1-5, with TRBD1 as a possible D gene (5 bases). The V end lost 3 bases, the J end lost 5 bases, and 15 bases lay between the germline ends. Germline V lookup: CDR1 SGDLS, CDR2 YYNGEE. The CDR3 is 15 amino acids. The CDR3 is CASSAEGLLDQPQHF. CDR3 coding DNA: TGTGCCAGCAGCGCCGAGGGACTCCTAGATCAGCCCCAGCATTTT.

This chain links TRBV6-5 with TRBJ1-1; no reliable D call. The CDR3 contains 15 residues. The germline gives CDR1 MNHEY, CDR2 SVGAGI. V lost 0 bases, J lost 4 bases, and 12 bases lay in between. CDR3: CASSYSRGSFTEAFF. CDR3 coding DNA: TGTGCCAGCAGTTACTCGCGGGGATCGTTCACTGAAGCTTTCTTT.

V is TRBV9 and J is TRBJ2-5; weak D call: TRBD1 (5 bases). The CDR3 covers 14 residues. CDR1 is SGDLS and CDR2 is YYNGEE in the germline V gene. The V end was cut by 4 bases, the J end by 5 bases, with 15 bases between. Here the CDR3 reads CASSSMTATETQYF. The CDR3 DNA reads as TGTGCCAGCAGCTCCATGACAGCGACTGAGACCCAGTACTTC.

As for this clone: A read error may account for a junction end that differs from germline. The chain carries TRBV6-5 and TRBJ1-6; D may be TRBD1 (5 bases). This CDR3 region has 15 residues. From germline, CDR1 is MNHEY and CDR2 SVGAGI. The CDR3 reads CASRGRGSYNSPPHF. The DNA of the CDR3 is TGTGCCAGCAGGGGGAGGGGCTCCTATAATTCACCCCCCCACTTT.

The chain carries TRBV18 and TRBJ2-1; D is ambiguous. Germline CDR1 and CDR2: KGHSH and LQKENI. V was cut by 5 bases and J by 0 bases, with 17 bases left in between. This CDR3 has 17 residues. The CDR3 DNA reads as TGTGCCAGCTCAATACCTATACCGTCGGGCTCCTACAATGAGCAGTTCTTC. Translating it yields CASSIPIPSGSYNEQFF.

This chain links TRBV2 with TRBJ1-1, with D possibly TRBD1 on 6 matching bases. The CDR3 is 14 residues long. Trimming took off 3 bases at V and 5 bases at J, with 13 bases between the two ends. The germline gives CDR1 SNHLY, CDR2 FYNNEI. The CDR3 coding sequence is TGTGCCAGCAGTGAGTACAGGGTCGGGACTGAAGCTTTCTTT. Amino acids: CASSEYRVGTEAFF.

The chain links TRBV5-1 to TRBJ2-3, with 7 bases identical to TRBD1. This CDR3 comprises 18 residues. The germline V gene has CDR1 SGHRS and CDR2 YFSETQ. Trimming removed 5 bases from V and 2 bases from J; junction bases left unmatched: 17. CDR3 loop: CASSTRTNRDSNTDTQYF. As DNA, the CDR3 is TGCGCCAGCAGTACCAGAACTAACCGGGACAGTAACACAGATACGCAGTATTTT.

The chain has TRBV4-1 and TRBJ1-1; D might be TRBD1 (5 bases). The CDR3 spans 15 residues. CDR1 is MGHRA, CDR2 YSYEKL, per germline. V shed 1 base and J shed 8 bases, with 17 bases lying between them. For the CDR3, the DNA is TGCGCCAGCAGCCAAGTCTGGAGGGGCGGAACAGAAGCTTTCTTT. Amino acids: CASSQVWRGGTEAFF.

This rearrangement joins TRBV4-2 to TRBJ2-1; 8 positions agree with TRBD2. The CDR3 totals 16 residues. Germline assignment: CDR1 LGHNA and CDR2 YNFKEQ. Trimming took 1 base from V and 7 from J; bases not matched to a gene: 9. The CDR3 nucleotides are TGTGCCAGCAGCCAAGTTGCGGGGGGCCTCTTGAATGAGCAGTTCTTC. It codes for CASSQVAGGLLNEQFF.

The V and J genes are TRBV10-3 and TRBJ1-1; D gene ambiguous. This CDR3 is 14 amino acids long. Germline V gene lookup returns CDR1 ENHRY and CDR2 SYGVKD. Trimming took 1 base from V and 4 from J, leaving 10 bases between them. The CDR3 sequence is CAISEFQEGTEAFF. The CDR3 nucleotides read TGTGCCATCAGTGAGTTCCAGGAGGGCACTGAAGCTTTCTTT.